This is a list of T cell receptor beta chains from one sample in a study of early T cells in non-severe SARS-CoV-2 infection. TCRdb passed the 5' RACE reads through MiXCR, listing each CDR3 protein once. The sample shows tens of thousands of distinct CDR3 sequences, 5.6% of them seen only once. The sample taken for sequencing was whole blood. These receptors all stem from an adult who was a healthcare worker with PCR-confirmed SARS-CoV-2 infection or an uninfected control (not recorded which). Both conserved end residues are part of each CDR3. Each record gives: V gene, clone size, J gene, D gene, CDR3 protein, CDR3 DNA. A D gene is named only where the DNA matches it firmly. Clone size is given for some rows only: seen once, a few or many times, or a class if the clone is expanded.

V: TRBV19
size: many
J: TRBJ1-5
D: .
CDR3: CASSIDTAYSNQPQHF
DNA: TGTGCCAGTAGTATAGACACCGCCTATAGCAATCAGCCCCAGCATTTT

V: TRBV18
size: many
J: TRBJ2-7
D: .
CDR3: CASSERERLEQYF
DNA: TGTGCCAGCTCGGAACGGGAGCGTCTAGAGCAGTACTTC

V: TRBV20-1
size: many
J: TRBJ1-1
D: .
CDR3: CSAPQGGVNTEAFF
DNA: TGCAGTGCCCCCCAAGGAGGGGTGAACACTGAAGCTTTCTTT

V: TRBV4-1
size: many
J: TRBJ2-7
D: .
CDR3: CASSRGRGYEQYF
DNA: TGCGCCAGCAGCCGGGGACGGGGCTACGAGCAGTACTTC

V: TRBV12-3/TRBV12-4
size: many
J: TRBJ2-3
D: .
CDR3: CASSLRTANTQYF
DNA: TGTGCCAGCAGTTTACGGACAGCCAATACGCAGTATTTT

V: TRBV6-1
size: many
J: TRBJ1-2
D: TRBD1
CDR3: CASSDPGAALDRDRCYTF
DNA: TGTGCCAGCAGTGACCCTGGTGCAGCACTGGACAGGGACCGGTGCTACACCTTC

V: TRBV20-1
size: many
J: TRBJ1-2
D: .
CDR3: CSARVHGGYGYTF
DNA: TGCAGTGCTAGAGTCCATGGGGGCTATGGCTACACCTTC

V: TRBV3-1
size: many
J: TRBJ2-3
D: TRBD2
CDR3: CASSQGTSGSTDTQYF
DNA: TGTGCCAGCAGCCAAGGGACTAGCGGTAGCACAGATACGCAGTATTTT

V: TRBV10-2
size: many
J: TRBJ2-3
D: TRBD2
CDR3: CASRLAGDVRYTQYF
DNA: TGCGCCAGCAGATTAGCGGGAGATGTCCGGTATACGCAGTATTTT

V: TRBV13
size: many
J: TRBJ2-5
D: TRBD2
CDR3: CASSPSFEREGAGTQYF
DNA: TGTGCCAGCAGCCCCTCGTTCGAGCGGGAGGGCGCGGGGACCCAGTACTTC

V: TRBV7-6
size: .
J: TRBJ2-7
D: TRBD1
CDR3: CASSLAQGAHEQYF
DNA: TGTGCCAGCAGCTTAGCACAGGGGGCCCACGAGCAGTACTTC

V: TRBV20-1
size: many
J: TRBJ2-3
D: TRBD2
CDR3: CSANGLAGPSSTDTQYF
DNA: TGCAGTGCTAACGGACTAGCGGGGCCCTCTAGCACAGATACGCAGTATTTT

V: TRBV5-6
size: many
J: TRBJ2-7
D: .
CDR3: CASSRTTWTSTYEQYF
DNA: TGTGCCAGCAGCCGAACAACCTGGACAAGTACCTACGAGCAGTACTTC

V: TRBV4-2
size: .
J: TRBJ1-6
D: .
CDR3: CASSQFQGWGGNSPLHF
DNA: TGTGCCAGCAGCCAGTTCCAGGGGTGGGGTGGGAATTCACCCCTCCACTTT

V: TRBV6-5
size: many
J: TRBJ2-3
D: .
CDR3: CASSYSTGKADTQYF
DNA: TGTGCCAGCAGTTACTCGACTGGGAAAGCCGATACGCAGTATTTT

V: TRBV3-1
size: many
J: TRBJ2-7
D: TRBD2
CDR3: CASSQDVRTSGPYEQYF
DNA: TGTGCCAGCAGCCAAGATGTAAGGACTAGCGGACCCTACGAGCAGTACTTC

V: TRBV5-1
size: many
J: TRBJ1-1
D: .
CDR3: CASSQSRAWTEAFF
DNA: TGCGCCAGCAGCCAGTCAAGGGCTTGGACTGAAGCTTTCTTT